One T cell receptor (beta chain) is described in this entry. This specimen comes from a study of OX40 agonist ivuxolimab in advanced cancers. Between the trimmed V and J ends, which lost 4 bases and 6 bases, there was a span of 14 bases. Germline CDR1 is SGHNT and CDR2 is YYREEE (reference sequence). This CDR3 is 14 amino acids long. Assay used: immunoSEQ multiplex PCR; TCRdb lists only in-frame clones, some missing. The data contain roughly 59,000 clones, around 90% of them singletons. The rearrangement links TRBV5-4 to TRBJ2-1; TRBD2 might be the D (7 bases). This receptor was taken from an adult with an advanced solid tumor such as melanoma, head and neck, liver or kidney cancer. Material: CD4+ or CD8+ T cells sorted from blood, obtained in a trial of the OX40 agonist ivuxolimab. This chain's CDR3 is CASSGGLAVNEQFF. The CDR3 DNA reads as TGTGCCAGCAGCGGGGGCCTAGCGGTCAATGAGCAGTTCTTC.